These 24 T cell receptor beta chains came from one sample sequenced in a study of spatial heterogeneity in lung cancer (dated by TCRdb to between 2018 and 2020). According to the study, the label for this sample's time point signals: sample taken at primary tumor resection. Whole RNA extracted from tumor and nontumor lung tissue, or from cryopreserved PBMC samples, was used for TCR sequencing without cell sorting. Library method: 5' RACE. TCRdb lists the instrument as NextSeq 500. TCRdb redid the processing of the public reads, applying fastp at Q25 and MiXCR, and retained in-frame beta chains. When rows share a CDR3 protein, they turn into one entry using the most common DNA and genes. The sample table shows roughly 40,000 distinct CDR3 sequences, and approximately 6.8% are seen once. Of the sample, around 43% falls within the top ten clones. Sequencing used PBMCs, obtained at surgery. The receptors come from a female donor with early-stage non-small cell lung cancer.

This clonotype occurred many times. The J gene is TRBJ1-1, the V gene TRBV28; D is possibly TRBD1 (6 bases). V lost 10 bases and J lost 8, with 23 bases in between. The germline V gene encodes CDR1 MDHEN and CDR2 SYDVKM. The CDR3 contains 14 residues. As DNA, the CDR3 is TGTGCCACCTTGGGGGCCATAGGGTCTATCGAAGCTTTCTTT. Amino acids: CATLGAIGSIEAFF.

The table lists this clonotype with a few counts. The CDR3 nucleotides read TGCGCCAGCCGATCCGGGACAGCGACAGATACGCAGTATTTT. Translated: CASRSGTATDTQYF. The V gene is TRBV5-1, the J gene TRBJ2-3; 7 bases match TRBD1. From germline, CDR1 is SGHRS and CDR2 YFSETQ. After removal of 7 bases from V and 3 bases from J, the junction contained 8 bases not matched to a gene. The CDR3 extends over 14 amino acids.

This clonotype was counted a few times. The CDR3 spells CASSLGRDQPGYTF. The CDR3 coding sequence is TGCGCCAGCAGCTTGGGGAGGGATCAGCCTGGCTACACCTTC. The chain recombines TRBV5-1 with TRBJ1-2; D gene unclear. Per the germline V gene, CDR1 is SGHRS and CDR2 is YFSETQ. This CDR3 spans 14 amino acids. V lost 0 bases, J lost 7 bases, and 13 bases lay in between.

This clonotype was recorded many times. The CDR3 DNA reads TGTGCCAGCGTGTACAGGGGGCGCACTGAAGCTTTCTTT. Its translation: CASVYRGRTEAFF. The chain uses TRBV2 and TRBJ1-1; 9 bases match TRBD1. The germline gives CDR1 SNHLY, CDR2 FYNNEI. Trimming removed 8 bases from V and 4 bases from J; junction bases left unmatched: 5. The CDR3 has 13 residues.

This clonotype was recorded at least ten times. V usage is TRBV27 and J usage is TRBJ2-7; 8 bases map to TRBD1. The germline V gene has CDR1 MNHEY and CDR2 SMNVEV (reference sequence). The CDR3 has 14 residues. Germline trimming cut 7 bases from V and 4 bases from J; bases unmatched to any gene: 9. The chain's CDR3 is CASKGQGIVYEQYF. The CDR3, as DNA: TGTGCCAGCAAAGGACAGGGAATCGTTTACGAGCAGTACTTC.

In its sample, this clonotype was seen many times. The chain's CDR3 is CATLRRAGENEQFF. For the CDR3, the DNA is TGTGCCACCCTCCGACGGGCAGGGGAAAATGAGCAGTTCTTC. This chain connects TRBV27 to TRBJ2-1; weak D call: TRBD1 (6 bases). The germline CDR1 and CDR2 sequences are MNHEY and SMNVEV (reference sequence). This CDR3 has 14 amino acids. Trimming shortened V by 10 bases and J by 7 bases, and 20 bases separated the two germline ends.

The chain uses TRBV12-3 or TRBV12-4 and TRBJ2-7; 11 bases match TRBD2. The CDR3 spans 16 residues. Germline trimming cut 5 bases from V and 0 bases from J; bases unmatched to any gene: 6. CDR3 in amino acids: CASSTRLAGTSYEQYF. The CDR3 nucleotides read TGTGCCAGCAGTACCCGACTAGCGGGGACCTCCTACGAGCAGTACTTC.

This clonotype was found many times. The gene calls are TRBV6-1 and TRBJ2-1, with 13 bases lining up with TRBD2. Per germline, CDR1 MNHNS and CDR2 SASEGT. The CDR3 totals 15 residues. V lost 6 bases to trimming and J lost 6 bases; unmatched junction nucleotides: 5. The CDR3 loop reads CASRRLAGGSNEQFF. The CDR3 DNA reads as TGTGCCAGCAGAAGACTAGCGGGGGGCTCCAATGAGCAGTTCTTC.

This clonotype was observed a handful of times. The V call is TRBV20-1, the J call TRBJ2-1, with D unresolved. Trimming left V 7 bases short and J 10 bases short, with 17 bases between. Germline V gene lookup returns CDR1 DFQATT and CDR2 SNEGSKA (reference sequence). This CDR3 is 12 amino acids long. CDR3 region: CSGSDPGREQFF. CDR3 nucleotide sequence: TGCAGTGGGTCGGACCCAGGCAGGGAGCAGTTCTTC.

This clonotype was recorded at least ten times. The chain links TRBV7-9 to TRBJ1-5; 9 bases are shared with TRBD1. The CDR3 consists of 16 residues. Per germline, CDR1 SEHNR and CDR2 FQNEAQ (reference sequence). V lost 5 bases, J lost 1 base, and 6 bases stayed unmatched. The CDR3 reads CASSLWTGESNQPQHF. As DNA, the CDR3 is TGTGCCAGCAGCCTATGGACAGGGGAGAGCAATCAGCCCCAGCATTTT.

This clonotype was seen many times. The chain recombines TRBV7-2 with TRBJ2-4; D call uncertain. This CDR3 is 11 amino acids long. V gave up 3 bases and J gave up 7 bases, with 4 bases separating them. CDR1 is SGHTA and CDR2 is FQGNSA in the germline V gene. The CDR3 DNA reads TGTGCCAGCAGCTTGGGGAACATTCAGTACTTC. Translated: CASSLGNIQYF. The full variable domain, completed using reference TRBV7-2 and TRBJ2-4, is GAGVSQSPSNKVTEKGKDVELRCDPISGHTALYWYRQSLGQGLEFLIYFQGNSAPDKSGLPSDRFSAERTGGSVSTLTIQRTQQEDSAVYLCASSLGNIQYFGAGTRLSVL.

There are a few counts of this clonotype. DNA of the CDR3: TGTGCCAGCAGCCAAGATGGCGGGGGTAACTATGGCTACACCTTC. It yields the protein CASSQDGGGNYGYTF. This chain links TRBV4-2 with TRBJ1-2, with D possibly TRBD1 on 5 matching bases. The V gene lost 0 bases and the J gene lost 1 base, with 9 bases spanning the gap. The CDR3 has 15 amino acids. Germline V gene sequence: CDR1 LGHNA, CDR2 YNFKEQ.

This clonotype was recorded many times. This chain uses TRBV3-1 with TRBJ1-1, with 7 positions matching TRBD1. From germline, CDR1 is LGHDT and CDR2 YNNKEL (reference sequence). The CDR3 totals 14 residues. After removal of 1 base from V and 6 bases from J, the junction contained 5 bases not matched to a gene. The CDR3 coding sequence is TGTGCCAGCAGCCAAGGAGGGACAGAACCTGAAGCTTTCTTT. Protein: CASSQGGTEPEAFF.

This clonotype came up many times. The rearrangement links TRBV7-2 to TRBJ1-4, with D maybe TRBD1 (5 bases). The V end was cut by 2 bases, the J end by 2 bases, with 6 bases between. The CDR3 runs 14 residues. Germline CDR1 SGHTA, CDR2 FQGNSA. The CDR3 nucleotides read TGTGCCAGCAGCTTACCAGGGACTAATGAAAAACTGTTTTTT. This encodes CASSLPGTNEKLFF.

The CDR3 here is CASRRVSNYGYTF. The CDR3 DNA sequence: TGTGCCAGCAGAAGGGTGTCAAACTATGGCTACACCTTC. This chain joins TRBV27 and TRBJ1-2; D unresolved. Germline-derived CDR1 and CDR2 are MNHEY and SMNVEV (reference sequence). The CDR3 length is 13 residues. V shed 6 bases and J shed 2 bases, with 10 bases lying between them.

This clonotype appeared a few times. The chain has TRBV12-3 or TRBV12-4 and TRBJ2-4; D assignment may be TRBD1 or TRBD2 (6 bases each). CDR3 size: 12 residues. V gave up 5 bases and J gave up 9 bases, with 11 bases separating them. The CDR3 nucleotides are TGTGCCAGCAGTGGACCGGGGGCCATTCAGTACTTC. Amino acid sequence: CASSGPGAIQYF.

This clonotype was seen only a few times. CDR3 nucleotide sequence: TGTGCCAGCAGCCGGGACAGGGGTTCACCCCTCCACTTT. This translates into CASSRDRGSPLHF. This chain links TRBV7-8 with TRBJ1-6; 10 positions match TRBD1. Trimming cost V 5 bases and J 9 bases; bases outside gene matches: 1. Germline V gene sequence: CDR1 SGHVS, CDR2 FQNEAQ. CDR3 length equals 13 residues. Complete variable domain (other parts from reference TRBV7-8 and TRBJ1-6): GAGVSQSPRYKVAKRGQDVALRCDPISGHVSLFWYQQALGQGPEFLTYFQNEAQLDKSGLPSDRFFAERPEGSVSTLKIQRTQQEDSAVYLCASSRDRGSPLHFGNGTRLTVT.

This clonotype was counted between two and nine times. The chain combines TRBV6-5 with TRBJ1-1; TRBD1 aligns across 8 bases. V dropped 2 bases and J dropped 11; count of bases not matched to a gene: 10. Germline assignment: CDR1 MNHEY and CDR2 SVGAGI. The CDR3 is 14 residues long. The CDR3 here is CASSYPGTGETAFF. The CDR3 DNA reads as TGTGCCAGCAGTTACCCGGGGACAGGAGAGACGGCTTTCTTT.

This clonotype was picked up many times. This rearrangement joins TRBV6-5 to TRBJ2-2, with D possibly matching TRBD2 (6 bases). This CDR3 is 14 amino acids long. Trimming left V 5 bases short and J 1 base short, with 8 bases between. Germline CDR1 and CDR2: MNHEY and SVGAGI. The CDR3 loop reads CASSRDLNTGELFF. CDR3 sequence (DNA): TGTGCCAGCAGTCGGGACTTGAACACCGGGGAGCTGTTTTTT.

This clonotype has more than one count but fewer than ten. V gene TRBV6-4 combines with J gene TRBJ2-3; possibly TRBD2 for D (7 bases). Germline assignment: CDR1 MRHNA and CDR2 SNTAGT. Trimming pared 3 bases from V and 5 bases from J, leaving 15 bases between. The CDR3 extends over 15 amino acids. CDR3 in DNA: TGTGCCAGCAGTGATTGGGGGGGGCCTGTAGATACGCAGTATTTT. It specifies CASSDWGGPVDTQYF.

The table lists this clonotype with a few counts. This chain uses TRBV6-5 with TRBJ1-2, with TRBD1 identical over 9 bases. V lost 5 bases and J lost 3; bases outside the gene matches: 4. Germline CDR1 and CDR2: MNHEY and SVGAGI. This CDR3 is built from 14 residues. The CDR3 loop reads CASSKWDRDYGYTF. CDR3 bases: TGTGCCAGCAGTAAATGGGACAGGGACTATGGCTACACCTTC.

With regard to this clonotype: A much more abundant neighbour one base away suggests this may be a read error. J is TRBJ2-3 and V is TRBV7-3, with D unresolved. Germline lookup yields CDR1 SGHTA and CDR2 FQGTGA. CDR3 size: 11 residues. V was clipped by 3 bases and J by 5 bases, with 3 bases between them. CDR3 region: CASSFGDTQYF. CDR3 coding DNA: TGTGCCAGCAGCTTTGGAGATACGCAGTATTTT.

There are many counts of this clonotype. The rearrangement uses TRBV5-1 and TRBJ2-7; the match to TRBD1 covers 7 bases. The CDR3 contains 14 residues. V trimming: 5 bases; J trimming: 4 bases; junction bases outside the gene matches: 9. Germline CDR1 and CDR2: SGHRS and YFSETQ. Written as DNA, the CDR3 is TGCGCCAGCAGACCAGGACAGGCCGTTTACGAGCAGTACTTC. It yields the protein CASRPGQAVYEQYF.

Of note for this clonotype: This clone may be a read error of a much larger clone one base away. The genes are TRBV7-9 and TRBJ1-1; a weak D match, TRBD1 (5 bases). Germline V CDR1 and CDR2: SEHNR, FQNEAQ (reference sequence). The CDR3 consists of 14 residues. CDR3 sequence (DNA): TGTGCCAGCAGTTGGACCCAGGGCGGGACTGTAGCTTTCTTT. As protein: CASSWTQGGTVAFF.